The rows below give T cell receptor beta chains drawn from one sample of a study of T cells in Graves' hyperthyroidism and ophthalmopathy. TCRdb recomputed calls from the multiplex PCR reads with MiXCR, one row per CDR3 protein. The sample has roughly 700,000 distinct CDR3 sequences, around a sixth seen once; the top ten hold around 15%. Sequenced material: blood. The receptors originated from a man over 45 with Graves' hyperthyroidism. Each CDR3 is given with its conserved first and last residue. Fields, in order: J gene, V gene, clone size, D gene, CDR3 DNA, CDR3 protein. A D gene is named only where the DNA matches it firmly. Clone size, where shown, is once, few, many, or a class for clones that have expanded.

J: TRBJ1-5; V: TRBV10-3; size: .; D: .; DNA: TGTGCCATCAGCCAGGACAGTAATAGCAATCAGCCCCAGCATTTT; CDR3: CAISQDSNSNQPQHF
J: TRBJ1-2; V: TRBV2; size: many; D: .; DNA: TGTGCCAGCAGTGAAGCTCGGACGGGGGGCTACACCTTC; CDR3: CASSEARTGGYTF
J: TRBJ2-7; V: TRBV19; size: few; D: .; DNA: TGTGCCAGTAGTACCAGCGGACCTTACGAGCAGTACTTC; CDR3: CASSTSGPYEQYF
J: TRBJ2-1; V: TRBV30; size: few; D: .; DNA: TGTGCCTGGAGGCGTCAAGTAAACAATGAGCAGTTCTTC; CDR3: CAWRRQVNNEQFF
J: TRBJ2-1; V: TRBV5-8; size: many; D: .; DNA: TGTGCCAGCAACAAAGGCGATTACAATGAGCAGTTCTTC; CDR3: CASNKGDYNEQFF
J: TRBJ2-5; V: TRBV19; size: many; D: .; DNA: TGTGCCAGTAGTAGCGTCGGGGATGAAGAGACCCAGTACTTC; CDR3: CASSSVGDEETQYF
J: TRBJ1-3; V: TRBV11-2; size: many; D: .; DNA: TGTGCCAGCAGCTTAACGCGAAGCTCTGGAAACACCATATATTTT; CDR3: CASSLTRSSGNTIYF
J: TRBJ1-2; V: TRBV9; size: .; D: .; DNA: TGTGCCAGCAGCCCCGATGACAGAAACTATGGCTACACCTTC; CDR3: CASSPDDRNYGYTF
J: TRBJ2-6; V: TRBV2; size: many; D: .; DNA: TGTGCCAGCTCTGGGCAGGATCCCTCTGGGGCCAACGTCCTGACTTTC; CDR3: CASSGQDPSGANVLTF
J: TRBJ2-5; V: TRBV11-2; size: many; D: .; DNA: TGTGCCAGCAGCCCATCACAAGAGACCCAGTACTTC; CDR3: CASSPSQETQYF